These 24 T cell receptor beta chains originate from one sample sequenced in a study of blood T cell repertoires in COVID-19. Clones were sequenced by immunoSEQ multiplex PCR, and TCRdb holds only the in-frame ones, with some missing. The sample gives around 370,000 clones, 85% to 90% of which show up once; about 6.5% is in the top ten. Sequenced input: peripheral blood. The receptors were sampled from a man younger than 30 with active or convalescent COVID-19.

CDR3 sequence: CASSFGLAAFQETQYF. The CDR3 region has the DNA TGTGCCAGTAGTTTCGGCCTAGCGGCCTTCCAAGAGACCCAGTACTTC. The chain is built from TRBV19 and TRBJ2-5, with 7 nucleotides matching TRBD2. The J segment lost 1 base and the V segment lost 5 bases, leaving 10 bases of the junction unmatched. The CDR3 covers 16 residues. Germline assignment: CDR1 LNHDA and CDR2 SQIVND (reference sequence).

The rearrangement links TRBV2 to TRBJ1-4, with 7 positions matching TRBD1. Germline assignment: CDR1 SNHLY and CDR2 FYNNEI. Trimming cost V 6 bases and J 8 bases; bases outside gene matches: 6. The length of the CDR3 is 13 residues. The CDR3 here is CASRRDSGEKLFF. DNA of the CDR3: TGTGCCAGCAGGAGGGACAGCGGGGAAAAACTGTTTTTT.

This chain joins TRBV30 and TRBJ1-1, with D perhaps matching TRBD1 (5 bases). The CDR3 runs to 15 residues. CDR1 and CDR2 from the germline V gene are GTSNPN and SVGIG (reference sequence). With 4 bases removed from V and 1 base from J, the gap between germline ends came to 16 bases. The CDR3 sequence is CAWNSAGRGNTEAFF. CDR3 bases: TGTGCCTGGAATTCGGCAGGGCGCGGGAACACTGAAGCTTTCTTT.

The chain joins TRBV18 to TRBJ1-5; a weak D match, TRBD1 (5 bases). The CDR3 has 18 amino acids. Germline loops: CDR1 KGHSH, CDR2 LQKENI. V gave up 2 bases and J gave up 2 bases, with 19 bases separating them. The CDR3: CASSPIPIIKGGNQPQHF. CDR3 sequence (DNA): TGTGCCAGCTCACCAATACCGATTATAAAAGGGGGCAATCAGCCCCAGCATTTT. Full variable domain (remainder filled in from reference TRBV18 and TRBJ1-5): NAGVMQNPRHLVRRRGQEARLRCSPMKGHSHVYWYRQLPEEGLKFMVYLQKENIIDESGMPKERFSAEFPKEGPSILRIQQVVRGDSAAYFCASSPIPIIKGGNQPQHFGDGTRLSIL.

CDR3 amino acids: CASSFTGGVSNQPQHF. In nucleotides, the CDR3 is TGTGCCAGCAGTTTCACAGGGGGAGTGAGCAATCAGCCCCAGCATTTT. V is TRBV28 and J is TRBJ1-5, with 8 positions matching TRBD1. Trimming took 3 bases from V and 1 from J; bases not matched to a gene: 5. This CDR3 spans 16 amino acids. Germline-derived CDR1 and CDR2 are MDHEN and SYDVKM.

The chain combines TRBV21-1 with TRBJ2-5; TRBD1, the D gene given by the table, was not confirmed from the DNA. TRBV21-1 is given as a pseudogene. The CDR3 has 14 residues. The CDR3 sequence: CATLPPRDQETQYF. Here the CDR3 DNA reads TGTGCCACCCTCCCCCCCAGGGACCAAGAGACCCAGTACTTC.

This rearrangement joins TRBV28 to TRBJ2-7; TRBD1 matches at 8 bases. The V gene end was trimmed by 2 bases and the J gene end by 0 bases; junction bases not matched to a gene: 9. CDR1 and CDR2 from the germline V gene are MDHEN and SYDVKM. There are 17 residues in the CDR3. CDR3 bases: TGTGCCAGCAGTTTACAAGCTCCGGGACAGGCCTCCTACGAGCAGTACTTC. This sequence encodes CASSLQAPGQASYEQYF.

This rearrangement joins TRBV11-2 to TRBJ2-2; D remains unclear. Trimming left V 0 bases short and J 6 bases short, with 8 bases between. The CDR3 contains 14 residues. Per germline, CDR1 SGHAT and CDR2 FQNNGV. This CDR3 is CASSLDFNSGELFF. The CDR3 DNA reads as TGTGCCAGCAGCTTAGATTTCAACTCCGGGGAGCTGTTTTTT.

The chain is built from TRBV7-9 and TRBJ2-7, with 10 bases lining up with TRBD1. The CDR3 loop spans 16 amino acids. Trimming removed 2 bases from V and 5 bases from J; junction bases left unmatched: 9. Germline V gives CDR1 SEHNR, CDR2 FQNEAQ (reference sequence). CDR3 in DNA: TGTGCCAGCAGCTTATGGGGGACAGGGGACTGGGACGAGCAGTACTTC. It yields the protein CASSLWGTGDWDEQYF.

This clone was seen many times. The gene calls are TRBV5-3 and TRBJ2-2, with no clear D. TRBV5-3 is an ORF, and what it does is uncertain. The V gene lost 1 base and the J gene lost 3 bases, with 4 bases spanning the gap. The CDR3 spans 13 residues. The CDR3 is CARSLRDTGELFF. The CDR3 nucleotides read TGTGCCAGAAGCTTGCGGGACACCGGGGAGCTGTTTTTT.

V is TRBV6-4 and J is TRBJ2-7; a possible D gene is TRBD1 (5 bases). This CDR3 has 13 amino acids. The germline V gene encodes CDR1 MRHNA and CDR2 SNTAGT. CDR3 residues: CANVPGWLYEQYF. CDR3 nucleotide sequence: TGTGCTAACGTTCCAGGGTGGCTCTACGAGCAGTACTTC.

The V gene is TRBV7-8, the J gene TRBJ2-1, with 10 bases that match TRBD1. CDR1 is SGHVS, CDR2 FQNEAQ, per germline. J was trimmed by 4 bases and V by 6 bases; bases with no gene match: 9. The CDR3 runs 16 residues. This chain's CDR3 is CASRRPGTGVYNEQFF. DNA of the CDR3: TGTGCCAGCAGACGACCTGGGACAGGGGTTTACAATGAGCAGTTCTTC.

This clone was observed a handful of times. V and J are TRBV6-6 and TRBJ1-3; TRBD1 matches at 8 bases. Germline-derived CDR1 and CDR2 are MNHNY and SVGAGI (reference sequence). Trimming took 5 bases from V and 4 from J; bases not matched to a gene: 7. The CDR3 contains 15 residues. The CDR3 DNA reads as TGTGCCAGCAGTGACCAGGGGGCTGAGGGAAACACCATATATTTT. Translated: CASSDQGAEGNTIYF.

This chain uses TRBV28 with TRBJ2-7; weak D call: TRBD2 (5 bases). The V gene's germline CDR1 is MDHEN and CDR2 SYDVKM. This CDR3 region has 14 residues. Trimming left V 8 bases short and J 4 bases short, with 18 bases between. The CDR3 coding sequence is TGTGCCAGCTGTGACCCGGGAAGATTTTACGAGCAGTACTTC. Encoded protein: CASCDPGRFYEQYF. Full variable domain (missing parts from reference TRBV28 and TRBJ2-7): DVKVTQSSRYLVKRTGEKVFLECVQDMDHENMFWYRQDPGLGLRLIYFSYDVKMKEKGDIPEGYSVSREKKERFSLILESASTNQTSMYLCASCDPGRFYEQYFGPGTRLTVT.

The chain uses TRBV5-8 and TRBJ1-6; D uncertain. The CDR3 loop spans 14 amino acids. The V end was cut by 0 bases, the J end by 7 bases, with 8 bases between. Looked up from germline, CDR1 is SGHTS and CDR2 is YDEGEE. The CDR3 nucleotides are TGTGCCAGCAGCTTGGGCGGCCTCAATTCACCCCTCCACTTT. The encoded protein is CASSLGGLNSPLHF.

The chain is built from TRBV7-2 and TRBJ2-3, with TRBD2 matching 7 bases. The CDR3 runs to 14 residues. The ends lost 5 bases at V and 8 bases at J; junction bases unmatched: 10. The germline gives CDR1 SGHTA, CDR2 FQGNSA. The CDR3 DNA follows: TGTGCCAGCAGCCAAGGGACTACGGGAGCTACGCAGTATTTT. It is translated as CASSQGTTGATQYF. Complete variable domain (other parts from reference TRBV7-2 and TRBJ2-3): GAGVSQSPSNKVTEKGKDVELRCDPISGHTALYWYRQSLGQGLEFLIYFQGNSAPDKSGLPSDRFSAERTGGSVSTLTIQRTQQEDSAVYLCASSQGTTGATQYFGPGTRLTVL.

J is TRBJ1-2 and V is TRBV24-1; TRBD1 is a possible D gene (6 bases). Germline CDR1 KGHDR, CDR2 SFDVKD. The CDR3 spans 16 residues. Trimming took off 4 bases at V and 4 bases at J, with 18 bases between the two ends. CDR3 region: CATSEGTGPYPYGYTF. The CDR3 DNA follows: TGTGCCACCAGTGAGGGAACAGGGCCTTACCCCTATGGCTACACCTTC.

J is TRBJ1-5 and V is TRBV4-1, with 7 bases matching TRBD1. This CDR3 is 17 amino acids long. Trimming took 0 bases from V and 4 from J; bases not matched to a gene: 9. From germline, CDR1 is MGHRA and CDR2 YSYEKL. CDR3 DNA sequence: TGCGCCAGCAGCCAAGAGACAGGACAGGTTATTAATCAGCCCCAGCATTTT. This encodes CASSQETGQVINQPQHF.

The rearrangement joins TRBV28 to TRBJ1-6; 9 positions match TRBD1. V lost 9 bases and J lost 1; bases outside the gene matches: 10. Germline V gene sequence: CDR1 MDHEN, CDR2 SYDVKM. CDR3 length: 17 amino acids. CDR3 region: CASFGQGLGSYNSPLHF. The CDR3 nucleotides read TGTGCCAGTTTCGGACAGGGGCTTGGATCCTATAATTCACCCCTCCACTTT.

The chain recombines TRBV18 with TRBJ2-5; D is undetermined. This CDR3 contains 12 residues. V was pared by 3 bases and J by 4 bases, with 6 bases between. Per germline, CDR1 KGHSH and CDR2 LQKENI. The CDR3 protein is CASSPSPETQYF. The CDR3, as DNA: TGTGCCAGCTCACCGAGCCCAGAGACCCAGTACTTC.

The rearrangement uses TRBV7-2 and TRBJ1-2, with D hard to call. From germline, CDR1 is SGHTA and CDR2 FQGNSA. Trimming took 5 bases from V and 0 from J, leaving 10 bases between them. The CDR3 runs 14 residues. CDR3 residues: CASSLRLANYGYTF. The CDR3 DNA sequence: TGTGCCAGCAGCCTGCGATTAGCTAACTATGGCTACACCTTC.

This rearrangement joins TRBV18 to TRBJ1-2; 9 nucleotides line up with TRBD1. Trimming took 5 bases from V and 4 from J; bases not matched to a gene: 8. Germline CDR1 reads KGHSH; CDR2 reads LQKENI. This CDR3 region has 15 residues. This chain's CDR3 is CASSTGGQGPYGYTF. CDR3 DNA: TGTGCCAGCTCAACGGGAGGACAGGGGCCCTATGGCTACACCTTC.

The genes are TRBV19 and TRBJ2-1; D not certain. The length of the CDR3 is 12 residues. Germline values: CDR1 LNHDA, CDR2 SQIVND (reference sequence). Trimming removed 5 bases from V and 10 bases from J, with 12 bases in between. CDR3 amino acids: CASSALLGEQFF. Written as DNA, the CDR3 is TGTGCCAGTAGTGCTCTCCTCGGGGAGCAGTTCTTC. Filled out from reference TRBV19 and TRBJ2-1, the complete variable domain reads DGGITQSPKYLFRKEGQNVTLSCEQNLNHDAMYWYRQDPGQGLRLIYYSQIVNDFQKGDIAEGYSVSREKKESFPLTVTSAQKNPTAFYLCASSALLGEQFFGPGTRLTVL.

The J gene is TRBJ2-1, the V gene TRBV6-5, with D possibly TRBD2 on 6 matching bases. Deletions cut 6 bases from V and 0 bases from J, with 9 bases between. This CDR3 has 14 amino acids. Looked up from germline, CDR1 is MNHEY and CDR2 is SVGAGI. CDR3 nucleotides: TGTGCCAGCAGGGTCGGGAGCTCCTACAATGAGCAGTTCTTC. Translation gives CASRVGSSYNEQFF.